A single sample gave rise to the 29 T cell receptor beta chains below, sequenced in a study of cytomegalovirus exposure and HLA in healthy donors. The PCR contained 60 Vbeta and 13 Jbeta primers. Only in-frame clones appear in the TCRdb table, and some are missing; sequencing was by immunoSEQ multiplex PCR. The sample holds roughly 130,000 clones; 75% to 90% are singletons and the top ten take roughly 3%. Input material: PBMCs. The receptors shown here come from a male donor in good health and CMV-seronegative.

The J gene is TRBJ1-1, the V gene TRBV6-1; TRBD1 is a possible D gene (6 bases). CDR1 and CDR2 from the germline V gene are MNHNS and SASEGT. The V and J ends lost 6 bases and 7 bases respectively, with 9 bases between them. This CDR3 comprises 11 residues. For the CDR3, the DNA is TGTGCCAGCAGACAGGGCCTTGAAGCTTTCTTT. It yields the protein CASRQGLEAFF.

This clone was counted between two and nine times. This sequence joins TRBV7-6 and TRBJ2-7; TRBD1 agrees at 11 bases. V shed 6 bases and J 12 bases; nucleotides not matched to a gene: 10. The CDR3 runs 13 residues. Germline CDR1 and CDR2: SGHVS and FNYEAQ. This CDR3 is CASSGMDRGRLYF. The CDR3 nucleotides are TGTGCCAGCAGTGGAATGGACAGGGGGCGTTTGTACTTC.

V usage is TRBV2 and J usage is TRBJ1-1; D gene unclear. Deletions cut 4 bases from V and 3 bases from J, with 9 bases between. The CDR3 extends over 13 amino acids. Germline V gene sequence: CDR1 SNHLY, CDR2 FYNNEI. The CDR3 nucleotides read TGTGCCAGCAGTGGAGAGGGCGACACTGAAGCTTTCTTT. As protein: CASSGEGDTEAFF.

The rearrangement joins TRBV11-2 to TRBJ1-6; unclear D gene. V lost 3 bases, J lost 9 bases, and 12 bases lay in between. This CDR3 spans 14 amino acids. In germline, CDR1 is SGHAT, CDR2 FQNNGV. The CDR3 nucleotides are TGTGCCAGCAGCTTTTCGCGGCTTACTTCACCCCTCCACTTT. Translation: CASSFSRLTSPLHF.

The CDR3 region has the DNA TGTGCCAGCAGCGCTACAGGGGGCAACACCGGGGAGCTGTTTTTT. It specifies CASSATGGNTGELFF. The V call is TRBV9, the J call TRBJ2-2, with 9 bases aligning to TRBD1. CDR1 SGDLS and CDR2 YYNGEE come from the germline V gene. The CDR3 contains 15 residues. V gave up 3 bases and J gave up 2 bases; unmatched junction bases: 2.

The V and J genes are TRBV7-9 and TRBJ2-1; 7 positions match TRBD2. V was clipped by 1 base and J by 0 bases; unmatched bases: 6. This CDR3 spans 17 amino acids. Per the germline V gene, CDR1 is SEHNR and CDR2 is FQNEAQ (reference sequence). The CDR3 sequence is CASSLGGRTSSYNEQFF. The CDR3 bases are TGTGCCAGCAGCTTAGGGGGCAGGACTAGCTCCTACAATGAGCAGTTCTTC.

The gene calls are TRBV10-2 and TRBJ2-1; TRBD1 might be the D (6 bases). The V end lost 6 bases, the J end lost 4 bases, and 10 bases lay between the germline ends. The CDR3 is made up of 13 amino acids. The germline V gene encodes CDR1 WSHSY and CDR2 SAAADI. The CDR3 sequence: CASRGGFYNEQFF. The CDR3 nucleotides are TGCGCCAGCAGAGGGGGATTTTACAATGAGCAGTTCTTC.

In nucleotides, the CDR3 is TGTGCCAGCAGCACCTCTTTTGGACAGGCGTGGGGCTACACCTTC. Its protein is CASSTSFGQAWGYTF. The chain links TRBV7-9 to TRBJ1-2; 7 bases are a match to TRBD1. This CDR3 contains 15 residues. The V segment lost 5 bases and the J segment 8 bases; nucleotides outside the gene matches: 14. CDR1 is SEHNR, CDR2 FQNEAQ, per germline (reference sequence).

The chain uses TRBV19 and TRBJ1-5; TRBD1 matches at 7 bases. V lost 6 bases to trimming and J lost 2 bases; unmatched junction nucleotides: 16. The CDR3 sequence is 18 residues long. Germline values: CDR1 LNHDA, CDR2 SQIVND (reference sequence). For the CDR3, the DNA is TGTGCCAGTAGCCCTAGATCGACAGGGCCTATGGGCAATCAGCCCCAGCATTTT. This gives the protein CASSPRSTGPMGNQPQHF.

In DNA form, the CDR3 reads TGTGCCAGCAGCTTGACTAGCGCGTACGAGCAGTACTTC. Protein product: CASSLTSAYEQYF. The V gene is TRBV7-8, the J gene TRBJ2-7; TRBD2 matches 8 bases. Losses at the gene ends were 3 bases for V and 4 bases for J; bases not matched to a gene: 2. Per germline, CDR1 SGHVS and CDR2 FQNEAQ. The CDR3 is 13 amino acids. Complete variable domain (other parts from reference TRBV7-8 and TRBJ2-7): GAGVSQSPRYKVAKRGQDVALRCDPISGHVSLFWYQQALGQGPEFLTYFQNEAQLDKSGLPSDRFFAERPEGSVSTLKIQRTQQEDSAVYLCASSLTSAYEQYFGPGTRLTVT.

The V and J genes are TRBV7-3 and TRBJ2-7; 7 bases map to TRBD1. The CDR3 runs to 13 residues. Germline CDR1 is SGHTA and CDR2 is FQGTGA. V gave up 6 bases and J gave up 4 bases; unmatched junction bases: 6. In nucleotides, the CDR3 is TGTGCCAGCAGTTACTACAGGGGATACGAGCAGTACTTC. This codes for CASSYYRGYEQYF.

The V and J genes are TRBV12-5 and TRBJ1-2, with D perhaps matching TRBD1 (6 bases). CDR3 length: 15 residues. Germline lookup yields CDR1 LGHNT and CDR2 FRNRAP. The V gene lost 2 bases and the J gene lost 1 base, with 11 bases spanning the gap. CDR3 sequence reads: CASGLQGLGNYGYTF. CDR3 DNA: TGTGCTAGTGGTTTGCAGGGGCTTGGTAACTATGGCTACACCTTC.

This clone appeared a few times. The chain has TRBV6-1 and TRBJ2-7, with D maybe TRBD2 (6 bases). The CDR3 consists of 15 residues. Trimming pared 2 bases from V and 0 bases from J, leaving 11 bases between. Germline-derived CDR1 and CDR2 are MNHNS and SASEGT. This CDR3 reads CASSERVSGSYEQYF. CDR3 DNA: TGTGCCAGCAGTGAAAGGGTTAGCGGCTCCTACGAGCAGTACTTC.

This chain joins TRBV5-1 and TRBJ2-3; possible D gene TRBD1, 5 bases. Germline V gives CDR1 SGHRS, CDR2 YFSETQ. V was trimmed by 1 base and J by 0 bases, leaving 12 bases between them. The CDR3 has 16 residues. The CDR3 nucleotides read TGCGCCAGCAGCTTGAAGACAGCTTCTAGCACAGATACGCAGTATTTT. The encoded protein is CASSLKTASSTDTQYF.

The CDR3 here is CATQQGRPLNQPQHF. The CDR3 DNA reads as TGTGCCACCCAACAGGGTCGCCCATTAAATCAGCCCCAGCATTTT. This rearrangement joins TRBV15 to TRBJ1-5, with a weak D call TRBD1 (6 bases). Looked up from germline, CDR1 is LNHNV and CDR2 is YYDKDF (reference sequence). This CDR3 contains 15 residues. V lost 8 bases and J lost 4, with 18 bases in between.

The chain links TRBV7-9 to TRBJ1-1, with D maybe TRBD1 (6 bases). This CDR3 has 14 amino acids. Germline values: CDR1 SEHNR, CDR2 FQNEAQ (reference sequence). V shed 1 base and J shed 5 bases, with 11 bases lying between them. DNA of the CDR3: TGTGCCAGCAGCTTAGATACAGGGTATACTGAAGCTTTCTTT. Translating gives CASSLDTGYTEAFF.

This clone was counted once. CDR3 amino acids: CASSSQNSYEQYF. In DNA form, the CDR3 reads TGTGCCAGCAGCTCCCAAAACAGCTACGAGCAGTACTTC. J is TRBJ2-7 and V is TRBV13; D uncertain. V lost 4 bases, J lost 3 bases, and 10 bases lay in between. The CDR3 runs to 13 residues. The germline CDR1 and CDR2 sequences are PRHDT and FYEKMQ (reference sequence).

A remark on this clone: The junction and the germline gene differ at one end; a read error may be behind it. The chain has TRBV6-1 and TRBJ1-1; 7 bases line up with TRBD1. The CDR3 runs to 15 residues. The germline gives CDR1 MNHNS, CDR2 SASEGT. The CDR3 is CASNEGGRPNTEAFF. In nucleotides, the CDR3 is TGTGCCAGCAATGAAGGGGGCCGACCGAACACTGAAGCTTTCTTT.

V usage is TRBV28 and J usage is TRBJ1-5; the match to TRBD1 covers 7 bases. V shed 7 bases and J 5 bases; nucleotides not matched to a gene: 8. The germline CDR1 and CDR2 sequences are MDHEN and SYDVKM. The CDR3 is 14 amino acids. In DNA, the CDR3 is TGTGCCAGCATCACCGGGACAGCGCATCAGCCCCAGCATTTT. This sequence encodes CASITGTAHQPQHF.

The genes are TRBV2 and TRBJ1-1, with 7 bases aligning to TRBD1. V was pared by 5 bases and J by 0 bases, with 3 bases of the junction left unmatched. Germline CDR1 SNHLY, CDR2 FYNNEI. This CDR3 has 14 amino acids. As DNA, the CDR3 is TGTGCCAGCAGTCAACAGGGGTTGAACACTGAAGCTTTCTTT. Translation: CASSQQGLNTEAFF.

The J gene is TRBJ2-7, the V gene TRBV5-1; D gene uncertain. Per germline, CDR1 SGHRS and CDR2 YFSETQ. The CDR3 is 13 amino acids. The germline V and J ends were trimmed by 4 bases and 3 bases, with 11 bases remaining between them. The CDR3 here is CASSRNQVYEQYF. The DNA of the CDR3 is TGCGCCAGCAGCAGGAACCAGGTCTACGAGCAGTACTTC.

The chain employs TRBV27 and TRBJ2-5; 8 nucleotides align to TRBD1. The J call may be faulty, since TRBJ2-7 better matches the DNA end. The germline V gene encodes CDR1 MNHEY and CDR2 SMNVEV (reference sequence). CDR3 length equals 17 residues. The chain's CDR3 is CASSLSIGTGSSYEQYF. The CDR3 DNA reads as TGTGCCAGCAGTTTATCGATAGGGACAGGTTCCTCCTACGAGCAGTACTTC.

The rearrangement uses TRBV30 and TRBJ2-1; no firm D call. V was pared by 2 bases and J by 6 bases, with 14 bases between. This CDR3 is built from 14 residues. Germline loops: CDR1 GTSNPN, CDR2 SVGIG (reference sequence). CDR3 loop: CAWSSGGGGNEQFF. The CDR3 DNA reads as TGTGCCTGGAGTTCAGGTGGTGGTGGCAATGAGCAGTTCTTC.

This rearrangement joins TRBV7-9 to TRBJ2-1; TRBD2 is a possible D gene (6 bases). The CDR3 covers 14 residues. Deletions cut 8 bases from V and 3 bases from J, with 14 bases between. CDR1 and CDR2 (germline): SEHNR, FQNEAQ (reference sequence). CDR3 residues: CASFPGLIYNEQFF. For the CDR3, the DNA is TGTGCCAGCTTCCCGGGACTGATCTACAATGAGCAGTTCTTC.

The chain recombines TRBV10-3 with TRBJ2-7; TRBD1 matches at 9 bases. The CDR3 extends over 13 amino acids. Germline-derived CDR1 and CDR2 are ENHRY and SYGVKD. Trimming at V came to 7 bases and at J to 4 bases, leaving 5 bases not matched to a gene. The CDR3 reads CAITPGQGYEQYF. CDR3 sequence (DNA): TGTGCCATCACGCCGGGACAGGGTTACGAGCAGTACTTC.

In this sample, this clone turned up a few times. The rearrangement uses TRBV6-1 and TRBJ1-1; D might be TRBD1 (5 bases). The CDR3 covers 14 residues. Trimming removed 3 bases from V and 1 base from J, with 9 bases in between. Per germline, CDR1 MNHNS and CDR2 SASEGT. DNA of the CDR3: TGTGCCAGCAGTGAGGGAGGGGAGAACACTGAAGCTTTCTTT. It specifies CASSEGGENTEAFF.

The chain employs TRBV11-2 and TRBJ1-4; TRBD1 aligns across 8 bases. CDR1 and CDR2 (germline): SGHAT, FQNNGV. V was pared by 6 bases and J by 4 bases, with 10 bases of the junction left unmatched. The CDR3 has 16 amino acids. This CDR3 is CASRPGPRGRNEKLFF. CDR3 bases: TGTGCCAGCAGACCCGGGCCCAGGGGGCGTAATGAAAAACTGTTTTTT.

With respect to this clone: One end of the junction varies from germline; a read error may be responsible. The genes are TRBV28 and TRBJ2-3, with 10 bases matching TRBD1. The CDR3 covers 15 residues. CDR1 is MDHEN and CDR2 is SYDVKM in the germline V gene. CDR3: CASSDDRGRTDTQYF. The CDR3 coding sequence is TGTGCCAGCAGTGATGACAGGGGGCGCACGGATACGCAGTATTTT.

The rearrangement joins TRBV29-1 to TRBJ1-1, with 7 nucleotides matching TRBD1. Per germline, CDR1 SQVTM and CDR2 ANQGSEA. Trimming removed 7 bases from V and 1 base from J; junction bases left unmatched: 6. The CDR3 covers 13 residues. The CDR3 here is CSAPGTANTEAFF. DNA of the CDR3: TGCAGCGCCCCCGGGACAGCGAACACTGAAGCTTTCTTT.